The clone carrying this TCR beta chain was recorded only once. What it binds is not known. A multiplex PCR was run with 60 Vbeta primers and 13 Jbeta primers. Sequencing was performed with immunoSEQ multiplex PCR; in TCRdb, only in-frame clones are kept and a portion is missing. The repertoire consists of fewer than 45,000 clones, with roughly 78% occurring once and the leading ten covering under 6.5%. The data are from a study of cytomegalovirus exposure and HLA in healthy donors. Notes on the study in general: Confirmation in vitro established that a few CMV-associated chains were specific for CMV antigens. There were 150 to 200 TCR beta chains listed as cytomegalovirus-associated. Published work reported that the classifier diagnosed cytomegalovirus status with high specificity and sensitivity. In all likelihood, a cluster of highly shared sequence variants was a sequencing artifact.

This sequence was found in a male donor in good health and CMV-seronegative. The sample consisted of PBMCs.

In DNA form, the CDR3 reads TGCGCCAGCAGCCAAGATATCGGACAGTCAAATGTAGCTTTCTTT. This gives the protein CASSQDIGQSNVAFF. This chain joins TRBV4-1 and TRBJ1-1; the D gene is possibly TRBD1 (6 bases). V gave up 0 bases and J gave up 10 bases, with 18 bases separating them. The CDR3 is 15 residues long. The germline V gene encodes CDR1 MGHRA and CDR2 YSYEKL.